The clone carrying this TCR beta chain has ten or more counts. Its specificity is not known. This entry is derived from a study of neurological immune-mediated disorders. The study, taken as a whole, reports: While HTLV-1-associated myelopathy showed the greatest TCR clonal expansion, multiple sclerosis showed the least, falling below healthy controls.

The sorted libraries involved the use of some 1 million CD4+ or CD8+ T cells. CDR1 is SGHKS, CDR2 YYEKEE, per germline (reference sequence). The CDR3 loop spans 16 amino acids. The V segment lost 4 bases and the J segment 2 bases; nucleotides outside the gene matches: 10. The cDNA was synthesized by means of template-switch 5'RACE, which was carried out with 10-nucleotide random UMIs. From the 5' RACE reads, TCRdb called clonotypes with MiXCR, one entry per CDR3 protein. The repertoire holds approximately 20,000 distinct CDR3 sequences, with about 7.5% as singletons. Material: CD8+ T cells from blood. This rearrangement joins TRBV5-5 to TRBJ1-2, with 8 nucleotides matching TRBD1. The source of this sequence is a woman aged 25 to 39 with HTLV-1-associated myelopathy (HAM/TSP). The CDR3 region is CASSPTGAPGNYGYTF. In nucleotides, the CDR3 is TGTGCCAGCAGCCCGACAGGGGCCCCCGGAAACTATGGCTACACCTTC.